This TCR beta chain comes out of a study of blood T cell repertoires in COVID-19. Study information: Collection of acute and convalescent COVID-19 samples took place in the United States, Italy and Spain.

Germline assignment: CDR1 SEHNR and CDR2 FQNEAQ (reference sequence). The V end was cut by 7 bases, the J end by 1 base, with 7 bases between. This CDR3 region has 12 residues. Clones were sequenced by immunoSEQ multiplex PCR, and TCRdb holds only the in-frame ones, with some missing. Of 150,000 to 200,000 clones in the sample, approximately 80% are singletons; the top ten hold 10% to 15%. The genes are TRBV7-9 and TRBJ1-1; D is uncertain. The sample was PBMCs or T cells enriched from blood (not recorded which). The sequence derives from a woman between 55 and 75 years old who had recovered from COVID-19. CDR3 loop: CASNAGNTEAFF. The DNA of the CDR3 is TGTGCCAGCAACGCAGGGAACACTGAAGCTTTCTTT.